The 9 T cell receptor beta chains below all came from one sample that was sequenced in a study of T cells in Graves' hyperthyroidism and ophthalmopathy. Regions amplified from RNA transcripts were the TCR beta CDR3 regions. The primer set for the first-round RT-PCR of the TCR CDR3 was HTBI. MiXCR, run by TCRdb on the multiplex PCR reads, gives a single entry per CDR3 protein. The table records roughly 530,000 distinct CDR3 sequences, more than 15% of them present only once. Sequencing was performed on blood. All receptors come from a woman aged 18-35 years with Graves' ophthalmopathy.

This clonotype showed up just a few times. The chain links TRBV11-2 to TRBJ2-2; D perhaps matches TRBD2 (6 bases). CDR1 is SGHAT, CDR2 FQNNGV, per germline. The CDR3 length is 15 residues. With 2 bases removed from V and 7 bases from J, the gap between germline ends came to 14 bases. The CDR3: CASSLRSGGNGELFF. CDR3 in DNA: TGTGCCAGCAGCTTACGTTCTGGGGGGAACGGGGAGCTGTTTTTT.

The CDR3 is CASSPQGWGQETQYF. As DNA, the CDR3 is TGCGCCAGCAGCCCACAGGGTTGGGGCCAAGAGACCCAGTACTTC. The rearrangement links TRBV5-1 to TRBJ2-5, with D possibly being TRBD1 (6 bases). Trimming removed 4 bases at V and 1 base at J, with 14 bases between. Germline V gives CDR1 SGHRS, CDR2 YFSETQ. The CDR3 spans 15 residues.

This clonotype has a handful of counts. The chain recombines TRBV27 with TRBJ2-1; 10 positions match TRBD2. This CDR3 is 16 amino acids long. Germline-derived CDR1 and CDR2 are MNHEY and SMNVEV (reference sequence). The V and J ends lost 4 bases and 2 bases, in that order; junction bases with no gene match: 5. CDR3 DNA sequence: TGTGCCAGCAGTTCTCTAGCGGGAGAAACCTACAATGAGCAGTTCTTC. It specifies CASSSLAGETYNEQFF.

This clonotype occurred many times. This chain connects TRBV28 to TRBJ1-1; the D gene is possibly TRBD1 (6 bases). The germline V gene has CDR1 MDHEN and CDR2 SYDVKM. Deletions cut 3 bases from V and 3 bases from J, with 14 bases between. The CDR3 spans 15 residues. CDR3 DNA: TGTGCCAGCAGTTTCGGGGGCGCCGTGGACACTGAAGCTTTCTTT. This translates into CASSFGGAVDTEAFF.

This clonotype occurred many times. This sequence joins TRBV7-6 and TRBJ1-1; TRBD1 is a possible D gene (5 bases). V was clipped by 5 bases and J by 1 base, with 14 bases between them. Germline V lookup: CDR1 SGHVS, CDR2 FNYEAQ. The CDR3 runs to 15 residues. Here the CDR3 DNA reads TGTGCCAGCAGCCGCGACAGTCCCGAGAACACTGAAGCTTTCTTT. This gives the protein CASSRDSPENTEAFF.

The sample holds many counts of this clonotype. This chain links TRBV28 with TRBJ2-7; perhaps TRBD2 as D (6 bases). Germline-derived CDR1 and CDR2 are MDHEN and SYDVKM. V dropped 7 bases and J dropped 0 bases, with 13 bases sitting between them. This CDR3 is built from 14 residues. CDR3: CASKISGSSYEQYF. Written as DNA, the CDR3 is TGTGCCAGCAAAATTAGCGGCTCCTCCTACGAGCAGTACTTC.

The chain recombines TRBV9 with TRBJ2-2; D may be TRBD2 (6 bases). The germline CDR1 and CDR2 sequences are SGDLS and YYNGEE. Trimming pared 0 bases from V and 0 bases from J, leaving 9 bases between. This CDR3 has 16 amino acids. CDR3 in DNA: TGTGCCAGCAGCGTAGGGAGCGGGTCGAACACCGGGGAGCTGTTTTTT. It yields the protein CASSVGSGSNTGELFF.

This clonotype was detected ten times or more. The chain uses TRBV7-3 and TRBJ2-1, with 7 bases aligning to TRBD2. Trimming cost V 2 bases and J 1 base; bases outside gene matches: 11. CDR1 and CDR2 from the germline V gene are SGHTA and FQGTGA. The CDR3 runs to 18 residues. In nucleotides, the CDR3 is TGTGCCAGCAGCTTATTGGCTAGCGGAGAGGGGTCCTACAATGAGCAGTTCTTC. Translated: CASSLLASGEGSYNEQFF.

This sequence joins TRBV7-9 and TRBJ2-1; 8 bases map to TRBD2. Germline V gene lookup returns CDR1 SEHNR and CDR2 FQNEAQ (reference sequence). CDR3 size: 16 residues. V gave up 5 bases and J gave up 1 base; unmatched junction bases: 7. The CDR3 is CASSQPGGVSYNEQFF. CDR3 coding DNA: TGTGCCAGCAGCCAACCCGGGGGGGTGTCCTACAATGAGCAGTTCTTC.